These T cell receptor beta chains were read from a single sample in a study of OX40 agonist ivuxolimab in advanced cancers. Some clones are missing from TCRdb's copy, which holds only in-frame ones; the method was immunoSEQ multiplex PCR. The table lists about 58,000 clones, 89% of them singletons. This specimen was CD4+ or CD8+ T cells sorted from blood, taken in a trial of the OX40 agonist ivuxolimab. The receptors were sampled from an adult with an advanced solid tumor such as melanoma, head and neck, liver or kidney cancer. CDR3s include the opening cysteine and the closing phenylalanine or tryptophan. A D gene is named only where the DNA matches it firmly. Clone size is given for some rows only: seen once, a few or many times, or a class if the clone is expanded.

V gene	J gene	clone size	CDR3 length	D gene	CDR3 DNA	CDR3 protein
TRBV27	TRBJ2-1	NA	12	NA	TGTGCCAGCAGTTTGTCGGCGGGAGAGCAGTTCTTC	CASSLSAGEQFF
TRBV5-5	TRBJ2-3	NA	14	TRBD2	TGTGCCAGCAGCTGGACTAGCCCCGCAGATACGCAGTATTTT	CASSWTSPADTQYF
TRBV11-2	TRBJ2-1	NA	16	NA	TGTGCCAGCAGCTTAACGAGACTAGTTGTTAGCAATGAGCAGTTCTTC	CASSLTRLVVSNEQFF
TRBV7-3	TRBJ1-1	NA	14	TRBD1	TGTGCCAGCAGCTCCGGACAGGGGGCGTCTGAAGCTTTCTTT	CASSSGQGASEAFF
TRBV14	TRBJ2-1	NA	16	NA	TGTGCCAGCAGCCAAGATCGACGGCGGCCCTACAATGAGCAGTTCTTC	CASSQDRRRPYNEQFF
TRBV27	TRBJ2-3	NA	17	TRBD2	TGTGCCAGCAGTTTATCCCCAGCGGGACTACGCACAGATACGCAGTATTTT	CASSLSPAGLRTDTQYF
TRBV7-9	TRBJ2-3	NA	17	TRBD2	TGTGCCAGCAGCTCACCAACAGGCAGGGAGGGTCCAGATACGCAGTATTTT	CASSSPTGREGPDTQYF
TRBV5-1	TRBJ2-3	NA	15	TRBD2	TGCGCCAGCAGCGAGACTAGCGGGAGAGTTGATACGCAGTATTTT	CASSETSGRVDTQYF
TRBV9	TRBJ2-2	few	14	NA	TGTGCCAGCAGCGTTTCCGGAAACACCGGGGAGCTGTTTTTT	CASSVSGNTGELFF
TRBV6-6	TRBJ1-5	NA	14	NA	TGTGCCAGCAGTTACTTTGATAGCAATCAGCCCCAGCATTTT	CASSYFDSNQPQHF
TRBV6-5	TRBJ1-2	NA	15	NA	TGTGCCAGCAGCCCCGGAACCTTTGCTAGCTATGGCTACACCTTC	CASSPGTFASYGYTF
TRBV4-1	TRBJ2-7	once	17	TRBD2	TGCGCCAGCAGCCAAGATCAGGGGCTAGCGGGAGAGTACGAGCAGTACTTC	CASSQDQGLAGEYEQYF
TRBV30	TRBJ2-1	NA	13	NA	TGTGCCTGGACCGCTAGCGAGTGGAATGAGCAGTTCTTC	CAWTASEWNEQFF
TRBV4-3	TRBJ1-1	NA	15	NA	TGCGCCAGCAGCCAAGCTCGGGGGTGGGTTCACCAAGCTTTCTTT	CASSQARGWVHQAFF
TRBV2	TRBJ2-2	once	15	NA	TGTGCCAGCAGAACAGAGACCACGAACACCGGGGAGCTGTTTTTT	CASRTETTNTGELFF
TRBV7-6	TRBJ1-2	NA	14	NA	TGTGCCAGCAGCCGGGAACGGGACTTTTCTGGCTACACCTTC	CASSRERDFSGYTF
TRBV19	TRBJ1-3	NA	15	NA	TGTGCCAGTAGTATTTCAGGGATCTCTGGAAACACCATATATTTT	CASSISGISGNTIYF
TRBV9	TRBJ2-1	NA	12	NA	TGTGCCAGCAGCGTAGCCGGGGATGAGCAGTTCTTC	CASSVAGDEQFF
TRBV5-1	TRBJ1-1	few	11	NA	TGCGCCAGCAGCTTGAACACTGAAGCTTTCTTT	CASSLNTEAFF
TRBV5-6	TRBJ1-1	NA	15	NA	TGTGCCAGCAGCTTGGTGAGGGGGGCTGACACTGAAGCTTTCTTT	CASSLVRGADTEAFF
TRBV10-3	TRBJ2-5	NA	15	NA	TGTGCCATCAGTGAGGGGGGGATTCCGCAAGAGACCCAGTACTTC	CAISEGGIPQETQYF
TRBV29-1	TRBJ1-1	NA	12	NA	TGCAGCGTTCTGGGGGGGAACACTGAAGCTTTCTTT	CSVLGGNTEAFF